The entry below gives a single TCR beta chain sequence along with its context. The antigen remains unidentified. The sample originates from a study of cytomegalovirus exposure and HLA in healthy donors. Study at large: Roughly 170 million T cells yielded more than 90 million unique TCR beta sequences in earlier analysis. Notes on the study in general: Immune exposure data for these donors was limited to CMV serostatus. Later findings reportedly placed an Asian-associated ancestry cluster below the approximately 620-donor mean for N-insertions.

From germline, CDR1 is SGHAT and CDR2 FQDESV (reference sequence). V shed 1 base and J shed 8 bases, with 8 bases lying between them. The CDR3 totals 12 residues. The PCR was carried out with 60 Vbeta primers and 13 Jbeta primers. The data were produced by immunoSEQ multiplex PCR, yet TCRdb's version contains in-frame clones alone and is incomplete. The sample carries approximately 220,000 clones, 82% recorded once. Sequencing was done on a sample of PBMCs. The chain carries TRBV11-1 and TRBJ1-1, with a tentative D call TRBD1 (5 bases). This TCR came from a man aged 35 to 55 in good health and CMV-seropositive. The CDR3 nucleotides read TGTGCCAGCAGCTTAGATGACAGAGAAGCTTTCTTT. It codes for CASSLDDREAFF.